This T cell receptor beta chain was documented in a study of beta chain features in type 1 diabetes. Germline values: CDR1 SGHAT, CDR2 FQNNGV. V was clipped by 6 bases and J by 7 bases, with 19 bases between them. The CDR3 runs to 14 residues. Expressed TCRB transcripts got sequenced, as all isolated RNA was reverse transcribed. Naive, central memory and regulatory T cell samples came to a mean of approximately 3.57 million reads. The table came from immunoSEQ multiplex PCR; TCRdb's copy has only in-frame clones and leaves some out. The table lists almost 350,000 clones, around 7.6% of them singletons.

This sequence originates from a woman aged 18-29 years in good health. V gene TRBV11-2 combines with J gene TRBJ2-7; a weak D match, TRBD1 (6 bases). The sequencing sample was made of central memory CD4+ T cells from blood. The CDR3 loop reads CASRPVRGSWEQYF. The CDR3, as DNA: TGTGCCAGCAGACCTGTAAGGGGGTCCTGGGAGCAGTACTTC.